This T cell receptor (beta chain) was profiled in a study of blood T cells in healthy people across ages (dated by TCRdb to about 2015). Some background on the complete study: Template switching captured roughly one uniquely barcoded TCR beta cDNA molecule per two T cells in model experiments. The study analyzed two additional independent replicas of 1 million unique cDNA reads from the same blood draw for two donors, one aged 18 to 30 and one aged 80 or older. To avoid experimental bias, donors of different ages were randomly spread across the sequencing lanes. Age-related changes in TCR beta repertoire diversity were measured in the study by deep sequencing normalized with unique cDNA molecular identifiers. The donors were split into four age groups: young (average around 17 years), middle-aged (roughly 39), aged (roughly 60) and long-lived (approximately 80).

Donors were 39 systemically healthy Caucasian individuals from Russia aged roughly 6 to 90 years. Approximately 10 milliliters of peripheral blood were collected from each donor into EDTA-treated Vacutainer tubes. Ficoll-Paque density-gradient centrifugation was used to isolate PBMCs, with at least 7 million obtained per sample. Trizol reagent was used to extract total RNA from PBMCs, with at least 5 micrograms per sample. The percentages of naive CD45RAhigh/CD27high T cells were determined by flow cytometry on a PBMC aliquot from every donor. The library was obtained by 5' RACE. Instrument used: Illumina HiSeq 2500. A second PCR of about 7 to 12 cycles was run with a J-beta primer mix and a sample-barcoded 5' primer. A unique molecular identifier was introduced onto each TCR beta cDNA molecule by a template-switch 5' adaptor carrying 12 random nucleotides. At least 3 million CDR3-containing paired-end reads were obtained from each sample. All of the RNA was converted into first-strand cDNA using the Mint cDNA synthesis kit, with a TRBC-specific oligonucleotide serving as the primer. After uracil-DNA glycosylase treatment, a first 18-cycle PCR used universal primers M1SS and BC2_uni_R on all cDNA. The source study handled its data this way. For normalization, 1 million high-quality reads were randomly selected from each sample, with every read carrying a distinct molecular identifier. Reads with shared molecular identifiers were discarded instead of being binned into consensus sequences. CDR3 identification, clonotype clustering and error correction used MiTCR with a Q25 quality threshold and the strictest error-elimination algorithm. A nonparametric unseen species model using Euler transformation provided a lower-bound estimate of total TCR beta diversity. In TCRdb, the public reads were trimmed at Q25 with fastp and aligned with MiXCR, with productive beta chains retained. Entries are consolidated by CDR3 protein sequence, retaining the most common genes and DNA. The V and J calls shown here were made by TCRdb, not taken from the authors' results. The sample includes some 1.1 million distinct CDR3 sequences, with under 40% observed a single time. The ten largest account for less than 15% of the sample.

This clonotype was counted between two and nine times. The target of this receptor is not known. There are no base qualities to consult, and no much larger clone falls within one base. From its cysteine to its phenylalanine, the CDR3 spans 15 amino acids. Only the CDR3 portion is preserved as DNA: 45 bases, with reading frame beginning at the first base. The CDR1 and CDR2 encoded by the germline V gene (reference sequence) are DFQATT and SNEGSKA. V is reduced by 6 bases and J by 5 bases, leaving a spacing of 21 bases between them. The paper as a whole reports these results and caveats: Because donor CMV infection status was unknown, age-related changes in expanded clonotypes were potentially confounded. Because profiling used bulk unsorted PBMCs, naive and antigen-experienced compartments could not be compared conclusively. There was a strong correlation between observed TCR beta diversity and the percentage of naive T cells measured by flow cytometry. Compared with the aged group, more naive CD4+ T cells, fewer expanded clones and increased TCR diversity were shown by the long-lived group, suggesting age selection. Observed TCR beta diversity per million T cells fell roughly linearly with age, and a significant reduction was already apparent by age roughly 40. Estimates of total diversity based on one million sequenced T cells were considered lower bounds and underestimates.

The sample comprised blood. The sequence derives from a man younger than 35 in good health. The V and J segments used are TRBV20-1 and TRBJ2-3; the D region possibly corresponds to TRBD1 (6 bases align). The DNA reads TGCAGTGCCCTGCCAGGGACACCCGGGTTAGATACGCAGTATTTT. It is translated as CSALPGTPGLDTQYF.